This T cell receptor beta chain was recovered during a study of blood T cell repertoires in COVID-19. V lost 0 bases and J 8 bases, leaving 13 bases between the germline ends. CDR1 is KGHSH, CDR2 LQKENI, per germline. The CDR3 spans 14 residues. This clone appeared a single time. Profiling relied on immunoSEQ multiplex PCR, and the TCRdb table lists in-frame clones only, not all of them. The data contain 150,000 to 200,000 clones, about 80% of them singletons. The clonotype was recovered from a man in his sixties or seventies with active or convalescent COVID-19. The chain recombines TRBV18 with TRBJ1-2, with D possibly matching TRBD1 (6 bases). Material: peripheral blood. The CDR3 region has the DNA TGTGCCAGCTCACCACCCGCAGGGGCTGGAGGCTACACCTTC. The encoded protein is CASSPPAGAGGYTF.